This TCR beta chain emerged from a study of OX40 agonist ivuxolimab in advanced cancers. Across the whole study: In three patients, partial responses were observed, one with hepatocellular carcinoma and two with cutaneous melanoma.

Study-wide findings and caveats: Among T cells, CD8+ cells averaged more expanded clones than CD4+ cells. CD4+ and CD8+ T cells in blood underwent clonal expansion by week 6 at 0.1 to 3.0 mg/kg.

The investigators sampled blood at baseline, at cycle 4 day 1, and at cycle 7 day 1. TCRdb's table, derived via immunoSEQ multiplex PCR, lists solely in-frame clones and lacks some. The table has around 100,000 clones, 75% to 95% seen once. Turning to this clone: What it binds is unknown.

The CDR3 is made up of 18 amino acids. J lost 0 bases, V lost 3 bases, and 8 bases had no gene match. Germline CDR1 LNHDA, CDR2 SQIVND (reference sequence). Sequencing was performed on CD4+ or CD8+ T cells sorted from blood, taken in a trial of the OX40 agonist ivuxolimab. The receptor's source is an adult with an advanced solid tumor such as melanoma, head and neck, liver or kidney cancer. This chain links TRBV19 with TRBJ1-5; 10 nucleotides line up with TRBD1. CDR3 DNA: TGTGCCAGTAGTATGTTAAGGGACAGGGGTTATAGCAATCAGCCCCAGCATTTT. Amino acid sequence: CASSMLRDRGYSNQPQHF.